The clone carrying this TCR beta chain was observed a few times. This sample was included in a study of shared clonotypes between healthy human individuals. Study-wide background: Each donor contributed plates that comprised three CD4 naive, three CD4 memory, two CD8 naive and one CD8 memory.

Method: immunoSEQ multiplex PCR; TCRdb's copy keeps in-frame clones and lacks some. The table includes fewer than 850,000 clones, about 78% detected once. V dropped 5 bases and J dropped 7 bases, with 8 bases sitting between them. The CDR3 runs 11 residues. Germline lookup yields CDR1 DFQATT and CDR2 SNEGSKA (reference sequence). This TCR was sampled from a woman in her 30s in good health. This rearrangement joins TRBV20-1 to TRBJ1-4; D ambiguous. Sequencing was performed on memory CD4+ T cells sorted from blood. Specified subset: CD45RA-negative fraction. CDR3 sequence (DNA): TGCAGTGCTCTAGGTATTGAAAAACTGTTTTTT. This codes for CSALGIEKLFF.